The rows below give T cell receptor beta chains drawn from one sample of a study of PD-L1 blockade in urothelial cancer. Assay used: immunoSEQ multiplex PCR; TCRdb lists only in-frame clones, some missing. The sample shows 60,000 to 75,000 clones, 84% of them seen only once. Sequencing used PBMCs, obtained around atezolizumab (anti-PD-L1) treatment. These TCRs come from a woman in her 70s with urothelial cancer. The CDR3 runs from the conserved cysteine through the conserved F or W. The D gene is left open where the match is weak. Size is stated for part of the rows, as once, few or many counts, or as a class when the clone is expanded.

abundance,d_gene,v_gene,j_gene,CDR3nt,CDR3aa
NA,TRBD1,TRBV5-1,TRBJ2-7,TGCGCCAGCAGCTTAACTGGGACAGGGGGCGAGCAGTACTTC,CASSLTGTGGEQYF
NA,TRBD2,TRBV30,TRBJ2-1,TGTGCCTGGACCAAGGGACTAGCGGGCAGCAATGAGCAGTTCTTC,CAWTKGLAGSNEQFF
NA,TRBD1,TRBV5-1,TRBJ2-1,TGCGCCAGCAGCTTGGCCTCCAGGGGGTCTGAGCAGTTCTTC,CASSLASRGSEQFF
NA,NA,TRBV18,TRBJ1-2,TGTGCCAGCTCGACAGTCCGCTATGGCTACACCTTC,CASSTVRYGYTF
NA,TRBD2,TRBV7-9,TRBJ2-5,TGTGCCAGCAGCCTAGGGACTAGCGGAGGCGGGGAGACCCAGTACTTC,CASSLGTSGGGETQYF
NA,NA,TRBV19,TRBJ1-5,TGTGCCAGTAGCCTGGGCGGGTTCTTTTTTAGCAATCAGCCCCAGCATTTT,CASSLGGFFFSNQPQHF
NA,TRBD1,TRBV27,TRBJ2-7,TGTGCCAGCAGTTTTCAGCCGGGACAGAGCTACGAGCAGTACTTC,CASSFQPGQSYEQYF
NA,NA,TRBV15,TRBJ2-5,TGTGCCACCAGCAGAGCTGTTAGAACCCAAGAGACCCAGTACTTC,CATSRAVRTQETQYF
NA,TRBD1,TRBV4-3,TRBJ2-7,TGCGCCAGCAGCCAAGAGGACAGGGGGCGGTACGAGCAGTACTTC,CASSQEDRGRYEQYF
NA,NA,TRBV5-1,TRBJ2-2,TGCGCCAGCAGCTTGGCCCCCGGGGGAACCGGGGAGCTGTTTTTT,CASSLAPGGTGELFF
NA,NA,TRBV25-1,TRBJ2-3,TGTGCCAGTAGTAACCAACAGGGAGATACGCAGTATTTT,CASSNQQGDTQYF
NA,NA,TRBV10-1,TRBJ1-1,TGCGCCAGCAATCCACAGGACCGGAACACTGAAGCTTTCTTT,CASNPQDRNTEAFF
once,NA,TRBV4-1,TRBJ1-1,TGCGCCAGCAGCTTCAGGGAGAACACTGAAGCTTTCTTT,CASSFRENTEAFF
NA,TRBD2,TRBV30,TRBJ2-7,TGTGCCTGGAGTGTGGGCGGGAGCCGTGCAGTCTACGAGCAGTACTTC,CAWSVGGSRAVYEQYF
NA,NA,TRBV2,TRBJ2-6,TGTGCCAGCAGTGAGCAGGCGGGGTCTCCCGTCCTGACTTTC,CASSEQAGSPVLTF
NA,TRBD1,TRBV9,TRBJ1-4,TGTGCCAGCAGCGCCCGGACAGGGGGCAATGAAAAACTGTTTTTT,CASSARTGGNEKLFF
NA,TRBD2,TRBV19,TRBJ2-1,TGTGCCAGTAGTACTTCTAGCGGGAGGTCCTACAATGAGCAGTTCTTC,CASSTSSGRSYNEQFF
NA,NA,TRBV6-1,TRBJ2-3,TGTGCCAGCATGTGGCGGCCGATCCCCCCAGATACGCAGTATTTT,CASMWRPIPPDTQYF
NA,TRBD2,TRBV5-4,TRBJ2-1,TGTGCCAGCAGCTTGGGGCTAGCGGGGGGTTACAATGAGCAGTTCTTC,CASSLGLAGGYNEQFF
few,NA,TRBV2,TRBJ2-1,TGTGCCAGCGGACGGGGTAGCGCGAATGAGCAGTTCTTC,CASGRGSANEQFF
NA,NA,TRBV5-1,TRBJ2-1,TGCGCCAGCAGCTCTCTAGGTATTGATGAGCAGTTCTTC,CASSSLGIDEQFF
NA,TRBD1,TRBV5-5,TRBJ2-1,TGTGCCAGCAGCTTGGTCAGTGGGACAGATTATTACAATGAGCAGTTCTTC,CASSLVSGTDYYNEQFF
NA,NA,TRBV27,TRBJ1-1,TGTGCCAGCAGTTTAAACGGGTTCAACACTGAAGCTTTCTTT,CASSLNGFNTEAFF
NA,TRBD1,TRBV19,TRBJ1-1,TGTGCCAGCCGGGACAGGGTGAACACTGAAGCTTTCTTT,CASRDRVNTEAFF
few,TRBD1,TRBV30,TRBJ1-6,TGTGCCTGGAGTGGGACAGGGAGCTCACCCCTCCACTTT,CAWSGTGSSPLHF